This T cell receptor (beta chain) was retrieved from a study of identical twins. A universal primer site came from template switching; cDNA carried unique molecular identifiers. TCRdb called the 5' RACE reads again in MiXCR, with one record for every CDR3 protein. The data contain 1.5 million to 2 million distinct CDR3 sequences, about 32% of them singletons. Germline V CDR1 and CDR2: DFQATT, SNEGSKA (reference sequence). V was clipped by 6 bases and J by 0 bases, with 15 bases between them. The CDR3 is 15 amino acids. Sequencing input: cord blood. The clonotype originates from a newborn girl in good health. The V and J genes are TRBV20-1 and TRBJ1-5, with D possibly TRBD1 on 5 matching bases. The CDR3 DNA reads TGCAGTGCCAGAAAGGGGAAAATTAGCAATCAGCCCCAGCATTTT. Translated: CSARKGKISNQPQHF.